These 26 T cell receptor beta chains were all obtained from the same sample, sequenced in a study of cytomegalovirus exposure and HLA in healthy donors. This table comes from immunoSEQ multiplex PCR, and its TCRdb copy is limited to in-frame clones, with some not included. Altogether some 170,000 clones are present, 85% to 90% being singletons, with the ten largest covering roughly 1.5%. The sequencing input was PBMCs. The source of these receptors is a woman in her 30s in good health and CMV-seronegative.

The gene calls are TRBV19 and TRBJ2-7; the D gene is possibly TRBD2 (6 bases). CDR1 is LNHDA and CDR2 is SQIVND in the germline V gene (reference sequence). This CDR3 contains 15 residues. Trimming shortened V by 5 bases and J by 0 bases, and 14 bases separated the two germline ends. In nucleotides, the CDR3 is TGTGCCAGTAGTCCGACGGCGGGGTACTCCTACGAGCAGTACTTC. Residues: CASSPTAGYSYEQYF.

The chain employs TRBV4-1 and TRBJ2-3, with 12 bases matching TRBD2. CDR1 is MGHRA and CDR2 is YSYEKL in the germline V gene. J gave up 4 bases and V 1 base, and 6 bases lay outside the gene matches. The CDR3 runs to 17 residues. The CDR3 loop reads CASSQVLLAGGPDTQYF. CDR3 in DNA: TGCGCCAGCAGCCAAGTACTGCTAGCGGGAGGGCCAGATACGCAGTATTTT.

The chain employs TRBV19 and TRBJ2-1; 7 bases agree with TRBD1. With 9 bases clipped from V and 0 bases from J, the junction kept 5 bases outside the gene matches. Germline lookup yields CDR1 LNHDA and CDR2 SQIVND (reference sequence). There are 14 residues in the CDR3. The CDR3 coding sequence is TGTGCCAGCTCGACAGGGCTCTCCTACAATGAGCAGTTCTTC. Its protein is CASSTGLSYNEQFF.

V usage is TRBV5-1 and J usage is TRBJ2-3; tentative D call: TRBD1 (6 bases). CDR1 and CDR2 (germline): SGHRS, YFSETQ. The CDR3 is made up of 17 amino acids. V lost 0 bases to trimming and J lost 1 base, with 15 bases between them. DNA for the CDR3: TGCGCCAGCAGCTTGGGCAGTGGGGGCCGCGGCACAGATACGCAGTATTTT. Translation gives CASSLGSGGRGTDTQYF.

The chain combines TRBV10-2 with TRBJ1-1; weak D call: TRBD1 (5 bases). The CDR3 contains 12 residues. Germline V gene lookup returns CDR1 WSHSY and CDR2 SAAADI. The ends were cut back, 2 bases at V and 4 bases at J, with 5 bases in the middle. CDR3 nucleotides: TGCGCCAGCAGTGAGGGGGCCACTGAAGCTTTCTTT. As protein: CASSEGATEAFF.

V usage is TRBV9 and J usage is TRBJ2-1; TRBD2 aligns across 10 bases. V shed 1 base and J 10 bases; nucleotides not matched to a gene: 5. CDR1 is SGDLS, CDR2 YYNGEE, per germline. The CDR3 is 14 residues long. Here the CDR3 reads CASSVSGLAREQFF. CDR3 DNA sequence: TGTGCCAGCAGCGTATCGGGACTAGCGCGGGAGCAGTTCTTC.

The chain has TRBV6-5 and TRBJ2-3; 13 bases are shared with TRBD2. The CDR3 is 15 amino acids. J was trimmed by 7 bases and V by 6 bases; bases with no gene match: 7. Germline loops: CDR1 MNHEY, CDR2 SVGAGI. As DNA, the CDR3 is TGTGCCAGCAGCTCACTAGCGGGGGGGCTTAATACGCAGTATTTT. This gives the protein CASSSLAGGLNTQYF.

The CDR3 protein is CASSPSRGRGAPYEQYF. In DNA, the CDR3 is TGTGCCAGCAGCCCATCTCGCGGTCGGGGGGCCCCCTACGAGCAGTACTTC. The chain uses TRBV7-9 and TRBJ2-7; D is possibly TRBD2 (7 bases). Trimming stripped 5 bases from V and 2 bases from J, with 22 bases between. The CDR3 totals 17 residues. Germline-derived CDR1 and CDR2 are SEHNR and FQNEAQ (reference sequence). The full variable domain, with the rest looked up from reference TRBV7-9 and TRBJ2-7, is DTGVSQNPRHKITKRGQNVTFRCDPISEHNRLYWYRQTLGQGPEFLTYFQNEAQLEKSRLLSDRFSAERPKGSFSTLEIQRTEQGDSAMYLCASSPSRGRGAPYEQYFGPGTRLTVT.

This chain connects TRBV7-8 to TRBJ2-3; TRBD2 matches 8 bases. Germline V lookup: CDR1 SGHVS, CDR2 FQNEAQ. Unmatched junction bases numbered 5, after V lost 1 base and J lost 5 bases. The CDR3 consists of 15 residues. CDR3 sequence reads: CASSLVGLGGDTQYF. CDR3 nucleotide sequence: TGTGCCAGCAGCTTAGTGGGACTAGGAGGAGATACGCAGTATTTT.

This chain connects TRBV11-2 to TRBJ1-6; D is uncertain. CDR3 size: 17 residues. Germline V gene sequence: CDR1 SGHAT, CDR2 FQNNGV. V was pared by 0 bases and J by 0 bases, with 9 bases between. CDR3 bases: TGTGCCAGCAGCTTAGAGGCGGAAATCTCCTATAATTCACCCCTCCACTTT. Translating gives CASSLEAEISYNSPLHF.

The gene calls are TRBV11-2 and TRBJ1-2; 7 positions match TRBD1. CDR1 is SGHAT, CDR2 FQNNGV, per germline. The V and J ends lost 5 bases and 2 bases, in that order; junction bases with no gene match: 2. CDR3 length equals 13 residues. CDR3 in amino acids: CASSPDRNYGYTF. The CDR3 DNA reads TGTGCCAGCAGCCCGGACAGGAACTATGGCTACACCTTC.

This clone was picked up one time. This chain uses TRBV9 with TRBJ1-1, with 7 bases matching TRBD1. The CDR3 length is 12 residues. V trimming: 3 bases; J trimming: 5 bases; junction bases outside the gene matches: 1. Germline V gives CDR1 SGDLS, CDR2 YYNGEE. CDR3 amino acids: CASSGDRTEAFF. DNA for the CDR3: TGTGCCAGCAGCGGGGACAGAACTGAAGCTTTCTTT.

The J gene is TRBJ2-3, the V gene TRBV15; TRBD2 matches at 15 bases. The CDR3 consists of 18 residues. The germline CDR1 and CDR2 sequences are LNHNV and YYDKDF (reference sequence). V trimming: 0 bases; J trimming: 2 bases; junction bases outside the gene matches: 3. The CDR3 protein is CATSRDWTSGGDTDTQYF. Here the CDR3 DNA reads TGTGCCACCAGCAGAGATTGGACTAGCGGGGGGGACACAGATACGCAGTATTTT.

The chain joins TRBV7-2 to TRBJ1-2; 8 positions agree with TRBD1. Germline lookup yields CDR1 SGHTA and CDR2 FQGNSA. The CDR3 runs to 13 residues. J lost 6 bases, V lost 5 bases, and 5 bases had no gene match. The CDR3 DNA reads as TGTGCCAGCAGCCGGACAGGGCTGGATGGCTACACCTTC. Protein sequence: CASSRTGLDGYTF.

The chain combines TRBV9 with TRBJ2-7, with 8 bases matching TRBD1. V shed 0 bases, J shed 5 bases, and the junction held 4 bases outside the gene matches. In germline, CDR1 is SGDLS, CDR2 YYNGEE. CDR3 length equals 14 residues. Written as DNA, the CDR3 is TGTGCCAGCAGCGTAGGGACAGGGAGGAACGAGCAGTACTTC. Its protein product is CASSVGTGRNEQYF.

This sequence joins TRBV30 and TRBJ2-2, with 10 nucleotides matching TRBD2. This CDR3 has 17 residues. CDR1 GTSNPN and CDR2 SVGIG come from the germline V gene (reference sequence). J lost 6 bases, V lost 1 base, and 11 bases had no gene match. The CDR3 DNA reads TGTGCCTGGAGTGCCCGGGGGGCCAGCGGGGGGGCCGGGGAGCTGTTTTTT. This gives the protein CAWSARGASGGAGELFF.

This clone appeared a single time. The CDR3 is CASSSGDQSAPQHF. CDR3 sequence (DNA): TGCGCCAGCAGCTCAGGGGACCAATCAGCCCCCCAGCATTTT. This chain uses TRBV5-1 with TRBJ1-5; D is perhaps TRBD1 (6 bases). CDR1 SGHRS and CDR2 YFSETQ come from the germline V gene. V was trimmed by 3 bases and J by 10 bases, leaving 17 bases between them. This CDR3 comprises 14 residues.

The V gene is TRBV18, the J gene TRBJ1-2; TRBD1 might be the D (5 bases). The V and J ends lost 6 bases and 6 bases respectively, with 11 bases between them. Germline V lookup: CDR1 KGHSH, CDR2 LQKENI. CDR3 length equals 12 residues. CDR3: CASSRGEDGYTF. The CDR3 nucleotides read TGTGCCAGCTCGCGGGGGGAGGATGGCTACACCTTC. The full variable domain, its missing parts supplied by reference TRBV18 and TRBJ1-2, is NAGVMQNPRHLVRRRGQEARLRCSPMKGHSHVYWYRQLPEEGLKFMVYLQKENIIDESGMPKERFSAEFPKEGPSILRIQQVVRGDSAAYFCASSRGEDGYTFGSGTRLTVV.

CDR3 nucleotide sequence: TGCGCCAGCAGCCAAGCAGGACAGGGGGCTGGCTATGGCTACACCTTC. This encodes CASSQAGQGAGYGYTF. The gene calls are TRBV4-1 and TRBJ1-2, with 11 bases matching TRBD1. The CDR3 is made up of 16 amino acids. With V trimmed by 1 base and J by 4 bases, 5 bases remained unmatched. CDR1 and CDR2 from the germline V gene are MGHRA and YSYEKL.

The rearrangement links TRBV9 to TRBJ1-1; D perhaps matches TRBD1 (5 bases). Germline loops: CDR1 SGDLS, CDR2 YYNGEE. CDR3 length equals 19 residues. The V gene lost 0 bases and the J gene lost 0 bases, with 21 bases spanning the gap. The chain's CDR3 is CASSVGPQWGGKMNTEAFF. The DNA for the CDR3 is TGTGCCAGCAGCGTAGGACCTCAGTGGGGGGGTAAAATGAACACTGAAGCTTTCTTT.

The CDR3, as DNA: TGTGCCAGCAGTTTACAGGGGGCTATAGAAGAGACCCAGTACTTC. This encodes CASSLQGAIEETQYF. The chain uses TRBV27 and TRBJ2-5; 8 bases are shared with TRBD1. Germline trimming cut 2 bases from V and 3 bases from J; bases unmatched to any gene: 5. This CDR3 spans 15 amino acids. CDR1 is MNHEY and CDR2 is SMNVEV in the germline V gene (reference sequence).

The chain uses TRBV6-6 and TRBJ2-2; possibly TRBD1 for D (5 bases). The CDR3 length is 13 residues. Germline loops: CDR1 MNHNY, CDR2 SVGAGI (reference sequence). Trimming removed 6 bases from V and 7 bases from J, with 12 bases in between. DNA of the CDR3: TGTGCCAGCAGCCTGACAGTCGGCGGGGAGCTGTTTTTT. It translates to CASSLTVGGELFF.

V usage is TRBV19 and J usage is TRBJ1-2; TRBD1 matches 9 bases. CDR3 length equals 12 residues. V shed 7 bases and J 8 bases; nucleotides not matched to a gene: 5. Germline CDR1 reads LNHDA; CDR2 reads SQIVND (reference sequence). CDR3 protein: CASTYRGQGYTF. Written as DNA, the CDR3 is TGTGCCAGTACCTACAGGGGGCAAGGCTACACCTTC.

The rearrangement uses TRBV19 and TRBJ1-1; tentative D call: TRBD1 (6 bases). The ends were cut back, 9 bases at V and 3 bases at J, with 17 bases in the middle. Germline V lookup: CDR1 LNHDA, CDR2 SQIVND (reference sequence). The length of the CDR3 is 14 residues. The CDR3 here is CASIRGGRHTEAFF. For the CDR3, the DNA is TGTGCCAGCATCCGAGGGGGTCGTCACACTGAAGCTTTCTTT.

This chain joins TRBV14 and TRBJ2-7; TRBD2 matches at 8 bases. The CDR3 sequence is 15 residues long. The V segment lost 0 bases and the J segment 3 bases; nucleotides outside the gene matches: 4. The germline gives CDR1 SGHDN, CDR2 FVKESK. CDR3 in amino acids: CASSQETAGVYEQYF. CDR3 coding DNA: TGTGCCAGCAGCCAAGAGACAGCGGGGGTCTACGAGCAGTACTTC. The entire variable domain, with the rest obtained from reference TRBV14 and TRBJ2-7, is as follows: EAGVTQFPSHSVIEKGQTVTLRCDPISGHDNLYWYRRVMGKEIKFLLHFVKESKQDESGMPNNRFLAERTGGTYSTLKVQPAELEDSGVYFCASSQETAGVYEQYFGPGTRLTVT.

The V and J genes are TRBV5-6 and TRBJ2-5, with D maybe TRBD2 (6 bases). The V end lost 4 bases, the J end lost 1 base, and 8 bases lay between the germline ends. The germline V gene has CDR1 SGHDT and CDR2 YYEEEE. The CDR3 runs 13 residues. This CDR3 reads CASSLGLQETQYF. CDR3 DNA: TGTGCCAGCAGCCTGGGACTCCAAGAGACCCAGTACTTC.